This T cell receptor beta chain came from a study of cytomegalovirus exposure and HLA in healthy donors. Regarding the study as a whole: Most TCR sequences were uncommon, yet certain public TCRs appeared in many donors.

V gave up 0 bases and J gave up 2 bases; unmatched junction bases: 3. This CDR3 is 15 amino acids long. CDR1 and CDR2 from the germline V gene are SGHRS and YFSETQ. To note about this clone: No antigen is known for it.

A multiplex PCR was run with 60 Vbeta primers and 13 Jbeta primers. Method: immunoSEQ multiplex PCR; TCRdb's copy keeps in-frame clones and lacks some. The sample has about 180,000 clones, roughly 85% seen once. The chain uses TRBV5-1 and TRBJ2-3, with TRBD2 matching 7 bases. Sequenced sample: PBMCs. This clonotype was obtained from a middle-aged man in good health and CMV-seropositive. As DNA, the CDR3 is TGCGCCAGCAGCTTGGGAGGGAGGGTCACAGATACGCAGTATTTT. This sequence encodes CASSLGGRVTDTQYF.